The source of this T cell receptor (beta chain) is a study of cytomegalovirus exposure and HLA in healthy donors. Germline lookup yields CDR1 SEHNR and CDR2 FQNEAQ (reference sequence). The length of the CDR3 is 14 residues. This clone was detected once. The junction does not match germline at one end; this may be a read error. Use of 60 Vbeta and 13 Jbeta primers characterized the PCR. Produced via immunoSEQ multiplex PCR; TCRdb's table is partial and in-frame only. The data contain under 130,000 clones, about four fifths of them seen just once; the ten biggest clones take up roughly 1.2%. The V gene is TRBV7-9, the J gene TRBJ1-1, with D uncertain. This receptor was obtained from a man in his forties in good health and CMV-seronegative. The sequenced sample was PBMCs. CDR3 in amino acids: CSSSLTDTATEAFF. In DNA form, the CDR3 reads TGTTCCAGCAGCTTGACTGATACGGCCACTGAAGCTTTCTTT.